Listed here are 22 T cell receptor beta chains from one sample, sequenced in a study of T cells in Graves' hyperthyroidism and ophthalmopathy. TCR beta CDR3 regions were amplified from RNA. First-round RT-PCR with HTBI primers amplified the TCR CDR3 region. From the multiplex PCR reads, TCRdb called clonotypes with MiXCR, one entry per CDR3 protein. Of approximately 520,000 distinct CDR3 sequences in the sample, approximately 24% were seen once. The sequenced sample consisted of blood. The origin of the receptors is a woman aged 25 to 39 with Graves' ophthalmopathy.

V gene TRBV11-2 combines with J gene TRBJ2-2; 9 bases fit TRBD1. This CDR3 is 15 amino acids long. V lost 5 bases, J lost 5 bases, and 6 bases stayed unmatched. Germline V gene data show CDR1 as SGHAT and CDR2 as FQNNGV. The CDR3 here is CASSALQGATGELFF. The CDR3 DNA reads as TGTGCCAGCAGCGCCCTACAGGGGGCGACCGGGGAGCTGTTTTTT. The full variable domain, with the rest looked up from reference TRBV11-2 and TRBJ2-2, is EAGVAQSPRYKIIEKRQSVAFWCNPISGHATLYWYQQILGQGPKLLIQFQNNGVVDDSQLPKDRFSAERLKGVDSTLKIQPAKLEDSAVYLCASSALQGATGELFFGEGSRLTVL.

This clonotype was seen ten or more times. V and J are TRBV7-8 and TRBJ1-1; the D is unclear. CDR3 length: 16 amino acids. The germline gives CDR1 SGHVS, CDR2 FQNEAQ. Trimming stripped 2 bases from V and 6 bases from J, with 19 bases between. The CDR3 here is CASSLFLGLSGSEAFF. In nucleotides, the CDR3 is TGTGCCAGCAGCTTATTCCTAGGCCTGTCGGGGTCTGAAGCTTTCTTT.

In its sample, this clonotype was seen many times. The V gene is TRBV12-3 or TRBV12-4, the J gene TRBJ1-2; TRBD1 agrees at 7 bases. With 8 bases clipped from V and 8 bases from J, the junction kept 11 bases outside the gene matches. The CDR3 spans 13 residues. The CDR3 sequence: CASRKTGIGGYTF. CDR3 DNA sequence: TGTGCCAGCCGGAAGACAGGGATAGGAGGCTACACCTTC.

In this sample, this clonotype turned up a few times. Being one base from a much bigger clone, this may be a read error. The chain employs TRBV20-1 and TRBJ2-7; TRBD2 is a possible D gene (6 bases). The CDR3 is 14 amino acids. Germline values: CDR1 DFQATT, CDR2 SNEGSKA (reference sequence). In DNA, the CDR3 is TGCAGTGCTAGAGATCACGGAGGGCCCTACGAGCAGTGCTTC. Translation: CSARDHGGPYEQCF.

In this sample, this clonotype turned up many times. The chain uses TRBV19 and TRBJ1-2; D is possibly TRBD1 (5 bases). CDR1 is LNHDA, CDR2 SQIVND, per germline (reference sequence). Trimming removed 6 bases at V and 2 bases at J, with 10 bases between. The CDR3 spans 13 residues. This CDR3 reads CASRVDTNYGYTF. The CDR3 DNA reads as TGTGCCAGTAGGGTGGACACGAACTATGGCTACACCTTC.

The CDR3 protein is CASSFRDDTEAFF. CDR3 nucleotides: TGTGCCAGCAGCTTTCGGGATGACACTGAAGCTTTCTTT. The chain joins TRBV7-9 to TRBJ1-1; D ambiguous. The CDR3 is 13 amino acids. CDR1 and CDR2 from the germline V gene are SEHNR and FQNEAQ (reference sequence). V dropped 3 bases and J dropped 3 bases, with 8 bases sitting between them.

This clonotype was counted many times. V usage is TRBV7-2 and J usage is TRBJ2-7; TRBD2 is a possible D gene (5 bases). The CDR3 runs to 13 residues. CDR1 SGHTA and CDR2 FQGNSA come from the germline V gene. Trimming took off 2 bases at V and 4 bases at J, with 9 bases between the two ends. In DNA form, the CDR3 reads TGTGCCAGCAGCTTATTACGGGAATACGAGCAGTACTTC. Encoded protein: CASSLLREYEQYF.

This clonotype was counted ten times or more. V is TRBV6-5 and J is TRBJ1-1, with D hard to call. Germline-derived CDR1 and CDR2 are MNHEY and SVGAGI. This CDR3 is built from 13 residues. V lost 2 bases and J 4 bases, leaving 8 bases between the germline ends. The CDR3 coding sequence is TGTGCCAGCAGTTACACGGGGAGCACTGAAGCTTTCTTT. Amino acids: CASSYTGSTEAFF.

This clonotype appeared once. The chain recombines TRBV30 with TRBJ1-2; TRBD1 might be the D (6 bases). The CDR3 has 14 residues. Trimming shortened V by 3 bases and J by 8 bases, and 19 bases separated the two germline ends. Germline-derived CDR1 and CDR2 are GTSNPN and SVGIG (reference sequence). CDR3 in DNA: TGTGCCTGGAGCCGTAGTAGGTGGAGGGGGGGCTACACCTTC. Residues: CAWSRSRWRGGYTF.

The rearrangement links TRBV12-3 or TRBV12-4 to TRBJ2-2; tentatively, D is TRBD1 (6 bases). Trimming removed 3 bases from V and 4 bases from J, with 15 bases in between. There are 16 residues in the CDR3. The CDR3 DNA reads TGTGCCAGCAGTTTGCACTCCTTAGGGGGCACCGGGGAGCTGTTTTTT. It is translated as CASSLHSLGGTGELFF.

Many counts were recorded for this clonotype. The V call is TRBV20-1, the J call TRBJ2-7; D unclear. The CDR3 is made up of 13 amino acids. CDR1 and CDR2 (germline): DFQATT, SNEGSKA (reference sequence). Deletions cut 3 bases from V and 2 bases from J, with 11 bases between. For the CDR3, the DNA is TGCAGTGCTAGTTTAGGGCTACCCTACGAGCAGTACTTC. It encodes CSASLGLPYEQYF.

The chain employs TRBV20-1 and TRBJ2-5; maybe TRBD2 (6 bases). CDR1 and CDR2 from the germline V gene are DFQATT and SNEGSKA (reference sequence). This CDR3 region has 15 residues. Deletions cut 4 bases from V and 0 bases from J, with 15 bases between. CDR3 amino acids: CSAIFRGRNQETQYF. The CDR3 region has the DNA TGCAGTGCTATCTTTCGGGGGAGAAACCAAGAGACCCAGTACTTC.

This clonotype was seen at least ten times. This rearrangement joins TRBV29-1 to TRBJ2-2, with D maybe TRBD2 (5 bases). V was trimmed by 2 bases and J by 3 bases, leaving 10 bases between them. In germline, CDR1 is SQVTM, CDR2 ANQGSEA. CDR3 length: 14 residues. CDR3 sequence reads: CSVESGWDTGELFF. DNA for the CDR3: TGCAGCGTTGAATCGGGGTGGGACACCGGGGAGCTGTTTTTT.

The chain employs TRBV6-2 or TRBV6-3 and TRBJ1-1; D may be TRBD1 (6 bases). Trimming shortened V by 8 bases and J by 5 bases, and 18 bases separated the two germline ends. In germline, CDR1 is MNHEY, CDR2 SVGEGT. The CDR3 has 14 amino acids. This CDR3 is CASSPQLQGTEAFF. CDR3 DNA sequence: TGTGCCAGCTCACCCCAACTACAGGGAACTGAAGCTTTCTTT.

This clonotype was detected ten times or more. CDR3 sequence reads: CASTIRGTYRDSNQPQHF. The CDR3 DNA reads TGTGCCAGCACCATCCGCGGCACTTACAGGGATAGCAATCAGCCCCAGCATTTT. V is TRBV27 and J is TRBJ1-5; maybe TRBD1 (6 bases). The length of the CDR3 is 18 residues. The germline gives CDR1 MNHEY, CDR2 SMNVEV (reference sequence). V was trimmed by 7 bases and J by 0 bases, leaving 22 bases between them.

This chain connects TRBV7-8 to TRBJ2-7, with TRBD2 matching 7 bases. V shed 0 bases and J 4 bases; nucleotides not matched to a gene: 9. The CDR3 contains 16 residues. CDR1 and CDR2 (germline): SGHVS, FQNEAQ. For the CDR3, the DNA is TGTGCCAGCAGCTTAGCCGGGGCTAGCGGATTTTACGAGCAGTACTTC. Its protein product is CASSLAGASGFYEQYF.

The chain combines TRBV2 with TRBJ1-1; D perhaps matches TRBD1 (5 bases). With 4 bases removed from V and 10 bases from J, the gap between germline ends came to 19 bases. Germline CDR1 and CDR2: SNHLY and FYNNEI. This CDR3 contains 14 residues. This CDR3 reads CASSAGDRFFVAFF. The CDR3 DNA is TGTGCCAGCAGTGCGGGGGACCGTTTCTTTGTAGCTTTCTTT.

This clonotype has a handful of counts. This sequence joins TRBV12-3 or TRBV12-4 and TRBJ2-7, with 13 nucleotides matching TRBD2. J lost 6 bases, V lost 3 bases, and 5 bases had no gene match. This CDR3 comprises 15 residues. The CDR3 DNA reads TGTGCCAGCAGTTTCGGGGGACTAGCGGGAAGCGAGCAGTACTTC. It codes for CASSFGGLAGSEQYF.

This clonotype was detected a few times. This rearrangement joins TRBV28 to TRBJ2-7; TRBD1 matches 9 bases. The germline V gene has CDR1 MDHEN and CDR2 SYDVKM. There are 13 residues in the CDR3. The trim removed 3 bases at V and 11 bases at J, leaving 8 bases unmatched. The CDR3 region is CASSLTGGDREYF. The CDR3 bases are TGTGCCAGCAGTTTGACAGGGGGAGATAGGGAGTACTTC.

This clonotype was counted ten times or more. The V and J genes are TRBV20-1 and TRBJ2-5; no clear D. In germline, CDR1 is DFQATT, CDR2 SNEGSKA (reference sequence). Between the trimmed V and J ends, which lost 1 base and 4 bases, there was a span of 7 bases. The CDR3 consists of 12 residues. CDR3 protein: CSARALTETQYF. As DNA, the CDR3 is TGCAGTGCTAGAGCCCTCACAGAGACCCAGTACTTC.

This clonotype was counted many times. The chain couples TRBV14 to TRBJ2-7; tentative D call: TRBD1 (5 bases). Looked up from germline, CDR1 is SGHDN and CDR2 is FVKESK. V was clipped by 4 bases and J by 7 bases, with 11 bases between them. The CDR3 has 12 residues. CDR3 DNA: TGTGCCAGCAGCCCAGGGTGGGATGAGCAGTACTTC. Translation gives CASSPGWDEQYF.

This clonotype showed up many times. The chain uses TRBV6-1 and TRBJ1-1; possibly TRBD1 for D (5 bases). This CDR3 contains 14 residues. The germline gives CDR1 MNHNS, CDR2 SASEGT. Trimming took 8 bases from V and 1 from J, leaving 14 bases between them. The CDR3 is CASLNFGGNTEAFF. CDR3 nucleotides: TGTGCCAGCTTAAATTTTGGGGGGAACACTGAAGCTTTCTTT.